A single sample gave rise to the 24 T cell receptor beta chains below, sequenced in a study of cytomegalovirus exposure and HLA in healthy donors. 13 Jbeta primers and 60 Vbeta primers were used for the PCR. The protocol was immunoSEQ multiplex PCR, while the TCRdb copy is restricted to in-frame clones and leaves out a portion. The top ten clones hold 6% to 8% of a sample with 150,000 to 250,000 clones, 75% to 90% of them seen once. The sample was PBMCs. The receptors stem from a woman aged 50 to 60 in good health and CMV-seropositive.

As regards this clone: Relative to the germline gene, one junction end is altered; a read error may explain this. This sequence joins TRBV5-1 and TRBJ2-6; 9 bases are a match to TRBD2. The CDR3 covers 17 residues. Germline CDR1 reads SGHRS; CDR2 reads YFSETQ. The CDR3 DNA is TGCGCCAGCAGCTTGTTAGCGGGAGCAGCTGGGGCCAACGGCCTGACTTTC. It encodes CASSLLAGAAGANGLTF.

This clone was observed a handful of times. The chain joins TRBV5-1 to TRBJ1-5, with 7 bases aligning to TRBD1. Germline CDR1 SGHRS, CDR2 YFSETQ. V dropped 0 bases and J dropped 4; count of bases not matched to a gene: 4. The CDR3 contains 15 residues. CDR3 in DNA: TGCGCCAGCAGCTTGGCCGGACAGGCAAATCAGCCCCAGCATTTT. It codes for CASSLAGQANQPQHF.

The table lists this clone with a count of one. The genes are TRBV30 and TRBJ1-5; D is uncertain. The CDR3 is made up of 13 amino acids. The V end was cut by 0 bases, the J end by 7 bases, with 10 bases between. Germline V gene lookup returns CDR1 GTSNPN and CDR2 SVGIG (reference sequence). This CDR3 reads CAWSVRIEQPQHF. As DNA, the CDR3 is TGTGCCTGGAGTGTACGTATAGAGCAGCCCCAGCATTTT.

As DNA, the CDR3 is TGTGCCAGCAGTTTTTACGACTTTGACGGCTACACCTTC. It translates to CASSFYDFDGYTF. The chain links TRBV6-1 to TRBJ1-2, with D uncertain. Between the trimmed V and J ends, which lost 5 bases and 8 bases, there was a span of 15 bases. This CDR3 is 13 amino acids long. Germline CDR1 reads MNHNS; CDR2 reads SASEGT.

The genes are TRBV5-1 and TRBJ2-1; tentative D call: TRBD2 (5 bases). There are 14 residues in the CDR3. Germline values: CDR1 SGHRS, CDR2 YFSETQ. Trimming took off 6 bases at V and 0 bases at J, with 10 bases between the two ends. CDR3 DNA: TGCGCCAGCATTCCCGACTACTCCTACAATGAGCAGTTCTTC. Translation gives CASIPDYSYNEQFF.

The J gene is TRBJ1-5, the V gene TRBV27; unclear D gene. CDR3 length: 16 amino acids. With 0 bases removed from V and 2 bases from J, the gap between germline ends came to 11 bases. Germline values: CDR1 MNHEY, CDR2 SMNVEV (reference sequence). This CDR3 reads CASSLSFRGGNQPQHF. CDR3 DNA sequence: TGTGCCAGCAGTTTATCTTTTCGGGGTGGCAATCAGCCCCAGCATTTT.

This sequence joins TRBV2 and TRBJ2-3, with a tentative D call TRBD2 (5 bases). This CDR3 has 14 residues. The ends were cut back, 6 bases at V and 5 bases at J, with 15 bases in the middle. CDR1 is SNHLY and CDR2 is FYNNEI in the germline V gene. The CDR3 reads CASRERYPGDTQYF. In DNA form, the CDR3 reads TGTGCCAGCAGAGAGCGGTATCCCGGAGATACGCAGTATTTT.

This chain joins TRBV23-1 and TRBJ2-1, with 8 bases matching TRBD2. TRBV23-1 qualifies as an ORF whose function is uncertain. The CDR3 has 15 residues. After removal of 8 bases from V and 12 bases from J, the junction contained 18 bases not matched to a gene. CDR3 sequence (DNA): TGCGCCAGCGGAATCGGACTAGCCACTTCCTATGCGCAGTTCTTC. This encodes CASGIGLATSYAQFF.

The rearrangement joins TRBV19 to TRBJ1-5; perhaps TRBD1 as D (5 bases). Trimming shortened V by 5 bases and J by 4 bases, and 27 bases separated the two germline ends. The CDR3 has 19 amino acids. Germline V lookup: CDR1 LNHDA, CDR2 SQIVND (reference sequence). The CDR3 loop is CASSARTGGVGYRNQPQHF. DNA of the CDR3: TGTGCCAGTAGTGCCAGGACGGGGGGTGTTGGGTATCGGAATCAGCCCCAGCATTTT.

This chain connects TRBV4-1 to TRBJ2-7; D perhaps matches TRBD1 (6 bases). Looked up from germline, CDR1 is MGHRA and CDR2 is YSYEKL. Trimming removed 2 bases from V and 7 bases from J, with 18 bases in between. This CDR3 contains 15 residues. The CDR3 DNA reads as TGCGCCAGCAGCCAACTAAAAGGGGGTCGGCTGGAGCAGTACTTC. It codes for CASSQLKGGRLEQYF.

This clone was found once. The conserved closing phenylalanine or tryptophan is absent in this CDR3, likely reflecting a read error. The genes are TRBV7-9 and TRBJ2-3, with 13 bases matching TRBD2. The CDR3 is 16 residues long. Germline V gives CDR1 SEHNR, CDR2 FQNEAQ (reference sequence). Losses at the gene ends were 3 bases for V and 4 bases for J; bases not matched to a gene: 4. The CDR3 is CASSFRTSGGPDTQYC. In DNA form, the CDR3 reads TGTGCCAGCAGCTTTAGGACTAGCGGGGGACCAGATACGCAGTATTGT.

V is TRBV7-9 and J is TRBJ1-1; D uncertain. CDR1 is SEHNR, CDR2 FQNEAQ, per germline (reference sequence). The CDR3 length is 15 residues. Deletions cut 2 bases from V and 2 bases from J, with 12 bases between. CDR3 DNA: TGTGCCAGCAGCTTATATGTAGTCGTAAACACTGAAGCTTTCTTT. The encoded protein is CASSLYVVVNTEAFF.

Here the CDR3 DNA reads TGTGCCAGCAGTTTTTGGGGCCATCCTTCTGGAAACACCATATATTTT. Translated: CASSFWGHPSGNTIYF. This chain joins TRBV6-5 and TRBJ1-3; D might be TRBD1 (5 bases). The CDR3 is made up of 16 amino acids. V lost 4 bases and J 1 base, leaving 14 bases between the germline ends. The germline V gene encodes CDR1 MNHEY and CDR2 SVGAGI.

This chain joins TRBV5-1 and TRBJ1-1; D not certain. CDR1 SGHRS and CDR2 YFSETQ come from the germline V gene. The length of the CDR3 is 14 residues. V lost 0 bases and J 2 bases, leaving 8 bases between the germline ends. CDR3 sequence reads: CASSLGTSNTEAFF. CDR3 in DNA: TGCGCCAGCAGCTTGGGTACGAGTAACACTGAAGCTTTCTTT.

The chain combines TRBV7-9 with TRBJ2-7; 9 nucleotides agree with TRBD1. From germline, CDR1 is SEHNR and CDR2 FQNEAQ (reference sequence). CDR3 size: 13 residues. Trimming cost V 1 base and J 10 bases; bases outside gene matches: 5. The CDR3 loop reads CASSLGGQGSQYF. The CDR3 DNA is TGTGCCAGCAGCTTAGGGGGACAGGGCAGTCAGTACTTC.

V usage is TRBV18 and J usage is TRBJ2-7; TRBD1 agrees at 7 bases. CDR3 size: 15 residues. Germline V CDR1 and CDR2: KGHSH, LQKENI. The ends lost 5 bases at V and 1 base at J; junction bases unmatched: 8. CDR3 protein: CASSDKQGQSYEQYF. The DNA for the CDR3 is TGTGCCAGCTCAGATAAACAGGGACAGTCCTACGAGCAGTACTTC.

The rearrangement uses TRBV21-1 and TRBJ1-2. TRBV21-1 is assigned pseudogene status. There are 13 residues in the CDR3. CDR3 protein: CASSNKRSYGYTF. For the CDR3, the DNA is TGTGCCAGCAGCAACAAGAGGAGCTACGGCTACACCTTC.

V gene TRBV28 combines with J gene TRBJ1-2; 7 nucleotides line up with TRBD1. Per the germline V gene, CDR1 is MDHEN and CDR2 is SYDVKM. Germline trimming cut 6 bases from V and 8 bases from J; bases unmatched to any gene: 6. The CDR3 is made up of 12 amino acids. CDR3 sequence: CASSYRGDGYTF. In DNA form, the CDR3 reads TGTGCCAGCAGCTACAGGGGAGACGGCTACACCTTC.

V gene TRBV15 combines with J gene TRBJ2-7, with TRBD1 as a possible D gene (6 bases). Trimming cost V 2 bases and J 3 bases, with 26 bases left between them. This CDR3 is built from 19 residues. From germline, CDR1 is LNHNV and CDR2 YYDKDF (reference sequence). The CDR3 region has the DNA TGTGCCACCAGCAGACAACAGGGAGCTGGGATAGGTCGTAACTACGAGCAGTACTTC. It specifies CATSRQQGAGIGRNYEQYF.

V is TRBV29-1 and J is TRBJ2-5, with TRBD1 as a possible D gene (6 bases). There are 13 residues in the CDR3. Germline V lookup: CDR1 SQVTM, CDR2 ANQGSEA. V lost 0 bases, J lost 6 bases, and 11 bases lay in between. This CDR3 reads CSVEDRGAQTQYF. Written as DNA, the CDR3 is TGCAGCGTTGAAGACAGGGGCGCCCAGACCCAGTACTTC.

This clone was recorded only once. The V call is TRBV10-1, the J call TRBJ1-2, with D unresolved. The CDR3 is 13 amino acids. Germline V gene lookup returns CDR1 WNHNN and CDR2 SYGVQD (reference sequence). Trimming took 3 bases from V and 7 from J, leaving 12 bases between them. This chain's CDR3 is CASSEMAGGGYTF. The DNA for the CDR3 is TGCGCCAGCAGTGAAATGGCAGGTGGTGGCTACACCTTC.

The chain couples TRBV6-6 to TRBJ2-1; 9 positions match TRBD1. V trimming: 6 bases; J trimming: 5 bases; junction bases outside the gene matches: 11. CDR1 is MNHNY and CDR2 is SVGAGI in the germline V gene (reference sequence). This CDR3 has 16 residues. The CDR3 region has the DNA TGTGCCAGCAGCCTCGGACAGGGGACCGGAGACAATGAGCAGTTCTTC. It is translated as CASSLGQGTGDNEQFF.

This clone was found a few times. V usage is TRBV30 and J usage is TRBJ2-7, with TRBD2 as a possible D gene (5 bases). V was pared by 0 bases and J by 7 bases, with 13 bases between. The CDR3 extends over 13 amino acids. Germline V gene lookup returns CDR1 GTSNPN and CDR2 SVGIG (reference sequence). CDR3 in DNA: TGTGCCTGGAGTGTAGGACCGACGGGGGAGCAGTACTTC. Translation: CAWSVGPTGEQYF.

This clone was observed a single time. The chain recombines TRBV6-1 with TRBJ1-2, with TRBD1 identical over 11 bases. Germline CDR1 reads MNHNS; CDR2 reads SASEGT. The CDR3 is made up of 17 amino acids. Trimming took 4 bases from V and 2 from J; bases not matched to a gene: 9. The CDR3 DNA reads TGTGCCAGCAGTGGACTCGGGACAGGGGGTATAAACTATGGCTACACCTTC. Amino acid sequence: CASSGLGTGGINYGYTF.